The rows below give T cell receptor beta chains drawn from one sample of a study of T cell responses to AZD1222 COVID-19 vaccine. Repertoires were generated with immunoSEQ multiplex PCR, while TCRdb's copy carries only in-frame clones and drops some. The sample comprises 72,000 or so clones, nearly 90% of which are singletons, and roughly 28% rests with the top ten. The sequencing here drew on peripheral blood, taken 28 days after the second AZD1222 dose. These receptor sequences come from an adult who received the AZD1222 COVID-19 vaccine. The CDR3 runs from the conserved cysteine through the conserved F or W. Fields, in order: CDR3 DNA, CDR3 protein, clone size, V gene, D gene, J gene. A D gene is named only where the DNA matches it firmly. Some rows mark clone size as missing; the rest say once, few, many or name a class of expanded clone.

TGTGCCAGCAGCGGGACAGGGAGGGGCCAAGAGACCCAGTACTTC	CASSGTGRGQETQYF	NA	TRBV5-4	TRBD1	TRBJ2-5
TGTGCCTGGAGCTCGCCGTTGGGGGCCACTGAAGCTTTCTTT	CAWSSPLGATEAFF	NA	TRBV30	NA	TRBJ1-1
TGTGCCAGTAGTCCCTCCGGGACTCACTACAATGAGCAGTTCTTC	CASSPSGTHYNEQFF	NA	TRBV19	NA	TRBJ2-1
TGTGCCAGCAGCTTGTTAGGGGGCGGCTCACCCCTCCACTTT	CASSLLGGGSPLHF	NA	TRBV5-6	TRBD1	TRBJ1-6
TGTGCCAGCAGCCCAGAGGGACAGCTGAACACTGAAGCTTTCTTT	CASSPEGQLNTEAFF	NA	TRBV7-3	TRBD1	TRBJ1-1
TGTGCCAGCAGCTTGAGCGGTCGTTCCCAGTACTTC	CASSLSGRSQYF	NA	TRBV7-9	NA	TRBJ2-7
TGTGCCAGCAGCTCTGGGGTGGGAGAGCAGTACTTC	CASSSGVGEQYF	NA	TRBV11-3	NA	TRBJ2-7
TGCAGTGCTAGTTCCCGGACCCTTGGCTATGGCTACACCTTC	CSASSRTLGYGYTF	NA	TRBV20-1	NA	TRBJ1-2
TGTGCCAGCAGCCCCCGGGAGGCCTGGGACGAGCAGTACTTC	CASSPREAWDEQYF	NA	TRBV13	TRBD2	TRBJ2-7
TGTGCCACCAGTAGTATACAGGGGGCTGAGCAGTTCTTC	CATSSIQGAEQFF	NA	TRBV24-1	TRBD1	TRBJ2-1
TGTGCCAGCAGCTTGGCCTACATTACGGGCACAGATACGCAGTATTTT	CASSLAYITGTDTQYF	NA	TRBV5-4	NA	TRBJ2-3
TGTGCCAGTACAGGGGCGGGAGAGACCCAGTACTTC	CASTGAGETQYF	NA	TRBV19	NA	TRBJ2-5
TGTGCCAGCAGCCAAGCGCAGGGAGTGGGGCCCCAGCATTTT	CASSQAQGVGPQHF	NA	TRBV3-1/TRBV3-2	NA	TRBJ1-5
TGTGCCAGCAGCTTGGCGGGAGACGCCTACAATGAGCAGTTCTTC	CASSLAGDAYNEQFF	NA	TRBV5-6	NA	TRBJ2-1
TGTGCCAGCAGTTTATTAAGTGGGACTCAGCCCCAGCATTTT	CASSLLSGTQPQHF	few	TRBV27	NA	TRBJ1-5
TGTGCCAGCAGCGTAGCTGGGGGACAGGGGAAGGAGACCCAGTACTTC	CASSVAGGQGKETQYF	NA	TRBV9	TRBD1	TRBJ2-5
TGTGCAAGTCGCTTAGGAGCCACAGGGTATGGTAGCGGCTACGAGCAGTACTTC	CASRLGATGYGSGYEQYF	NA	TRBV12-2	NA	TRBJ2-7
TGTGCCAGCTCACCACCGGTACAGGGACAGAACACTGAAGCTTTCTTT	CASSPPVQGQNTEAFF	NA	TRBV18	NA	TRBJ1-1
TGTGCCAGTAGTTCGTACGAAGAAAAACTGTTTTTT	CASSSYEEKLFF	NA	TRBV19	NA	TRBJ1-4
TGTGCCAGCCGATCACCCTATGGCTACACCTTC	CASRSPYGYTF	NA	TRBV6-5	NA	TRBJ1-2
TGTGCCAGCTCAGGGGACAGCAGCTCCTACGAGCAGTACTTC	CASSGDSSSYEQYF	NA	TRBV18	TRBD1	TRBJ2-7
TGTGCCAGCAGCCTCAACTGGGCGAACACCGGGGAGCTGTTTTTT	CASSLNWANTGELFF	NA	TRBV3-1/TRBV3-2	NA	TRBJ2-2
TGTGCCACCAGTGAGAACACAGGGGGCTTTGAGCAGTTCTTC	CATSENTGGFEQFF	NA	TRBV24-1	TRBD1	TRBJ2-1
TGTGCCAGCAGCTCCCACCAGGGGGTAGGCTACACCTTC	CASSSHQGVGYTF	NA	TRBV14	TRBD1	TRBJ1-2
TGCGCCAGCAGCGCTGAAACTGGGACTCAGCCCCAGCATTTT	CASSAETGTQPQHF	NA	TRBV5-1	NA	TRBJ1-5
TGCGCCAGCAGCGGGACTAGCGGCTACAATGAGCAGTTCTTC	CASSGTSGYNEQFF	NA	TRBV5-1	TRBD2	TRBJ2-1
TGTGCCAGCGCAAACAGGGGGCGCGAGAATGGCTACACCTTC	CASANRGRENGYTF	NA	TRBV6-5	TRBD1	TRBJ1-2
TGTGCCAGCAGCCCAAGACTAACTGATCGTGCCATTCAGTACTTC	CASSPRLTDRAIQYF	NA	TRBV9	NA	TRBJ2-4
TGTGCCAGCAGTTTCGCCAATTCACCCCTCCACTTT	CASSFANSPLHF	NA	TRBV12-3/TRBV12-4	NA	TRBJ1-6
TGTGCCAGCAGCTCTTCTCCGGGGGCCACCTACGAGCAGTACTTC	CASSSSPGATYEQYF	NA	TRBV11-2	NA	TRBJ2-7
TGTGCCAGCAGCTTAGGGACTAGCGGGAGGGCCGTGGAGACCCAGTACTTC	CASSLGTSGRAVETQYF	NA	TRBV7-3	TRBD2	TRBJ2-5
TGTGCCAGCAGCTTTACCCGGGCTGAAGCTTTCTTT	CASSFTRAEAFF	NA	TRBV11-3	NA	TRBJ1-1
TGTGCCAGCAGCTTAGATCGAGCGGGAGGCACAGATACGCAGTATTTT	CASSLDRAGGTDTQYF	NA	TRBV11-2	TRBD2	TRBJ2-3
TGTGCCAGCAGTCCGGGACAGGGGGCGGAAAGTGAAGCTTTCTTT	CASSPGQGAESEAFF	NA	TRBV6-4	TRBD1	TRBJ1-1
TGCGCCAGCAGCCAAGAGGAGGCTTATAACTATGGCTACACCTTC	CASSQEEAYNYGYTF	NA	TRBV4-1	NA	TRBJ1-2
TGTGCCAGTAGTTACCGGGGAACTGTCTACAATGAGCAGTTCTTC	CASSYRGTVYNEQFF	NA	TRBV19	NA	TRBJ2-1
TGTGCCAGCAGTGCAAGGCTCTTGGCGGAAGCTTTCTTT	CASSARLLAEAFF	few	TRBV25-1	NA	TRBJ1-1
TGTGCCAGTAGTAAGACTAGCGGGACCTTCCCTAGGGCCAAAAACATTCAGTACTTC	CASSKTSGTFPRAKNIQYF	NA	TRBV19	TRBD2	TRBJ2-4
TGTGCCAGCAGCTTAATAGGCGGGAGTGGTGTAGGGAACACCGGGGAGCTGTTTTTT	CASSLIGGSGVGNTGELFF	NA	TRBV7-3	TRBD2	TRBJ2-2
TGTGCCAGCAGCTCCCAGGGAGAAAACACCATATATTTT	CASSSQGENTIYF	NA	TRBV3-1/TRBV3-2	NA	TRBJ1-3
TGCGCCAGCAGCTTGGACGGTAATCAGCCCCAGCATTTT	CASSLDGNQPQHF	NA	TRBV5-1	NA	TRBJ1-5
TGTGCCAGCAGCCTGAGCGGGAGCGGCTACAATGAGCAGTTCTTC	CASSLSGSGYNEQFF	NA	TRBV4-2	TRBD2	TRBJ2-1
TGTGGAGGGGGAGCTAACTATGGCTACACCTTC	CGGGANYGYTF	NA	TRBV7-9	NA	TRBJ1-2
TGTGCCATCAGACCGGGACTAGCGACAGATACGCAGTATTTT	CAIRPGLATDTQYF	NA	TRBV10-3	TRBD2	TRBJ2-3
TGTGCCAGCAGTTTAGCTCCGGGGGGCTATGGCTACACCTTC	CASSLAPGGYGYTF	once	TRBV27	NA	TRBJ1-2
TGCGCCAGCACCCCAGTCGGGGGCACAGATACGCAGTATTTT	CASTPVGGTDTQYF	NA	TRBV5-1	NA	TRBJ2-3